What follows is one T cell receptor beta chain and its context. The antigen is unknown. This CDR3 spans 13 amino acids. From germline, CDR1 is SGHKS and CDR2 YYEKEE (reference sequence). V lost 1 base, J lost 0 bases, and 5 bases lay in between. This entry belongs to a study of cytotoxic CD8 clonotypes in ibrutinib-treated CLL. Background on the study: After median around 5.5 years, approximately 14 stayed in remission, approximately twelve progressed; responses approximately 24 partial, 2 complete.

Generated by immunoSEQ multiplex PCR, the TCRdb table keeps only in-frame clones and is missing some. The sample shows nearly 15,000 clones, over 60% of them seen only once. Regarding the study as a whole: The clonality rise at ibrutinib response reflected private clonotype expansion. Circulating CD8+ T-cell counts were tracked by baseline clonality, which exceeded that of age-matched healthy donors.

The chain has TRBV5-5 and TRBJ2-7; no clear D. The sample consisted of PBMCs, taken before ibrutinib treatment. This sequence originates from a human donor with chronic lymphocytic leukemia. The CDR3 protein is CASSLYSSYEQYF. CDR3 bases: TGTGCCAGCAGCTTGTACAGCTCCTACGAGCAGTACTTC.